The clone carrying this T cell receptor (beta chain) was seen a single time. What it binds is unknown. With 60 Vbeta and 13 Jbeta primers, the PCR was carried out. The method was immunoSEQ multiplex PCR; TCRdb's version includes in-frame clones alone and lacks a portion of them. Of roughly 160,000 clones listed, approximately 80% are singletons. This record comes from a study of cytomegalovirus exposure and HLA in healthy donors. Broader study findings: Common viral pathogens seemed to be connected with several of the most significant clusters, according to a later analysis.

The CDR3 runs 15 residues. Germline CDR1 is MNHNY and CDR2 is SVGAGI (reference sequence). V lost 2 bases and J lost 3; bases outside the gene matches: 6. This chain links TRBV6-6 with TRBJ1-1; the match to TRBD1 covers 7 bases. This receptor was identified in a man in his fifties or sixties in good health and CMV-seropositive. Sequencing input: PBMCs. The chain's CDR3 is CASSYARQGYTEAFF. CDR3 nucleotides: TGTGCCAGCAGTTACGCAAGACAGGGCTACACTGAAGCTTTCTTT.